The TCR beta chain under discussion was sequenced for a study of blood T cells in healthy people across ages. At least 6 micrograms of total RNA were extracted per sample. A sample-barcoded 5' primer and a J-beta primer mix were used in a second PCR of roughly 7 to 12 cycles. Every molecule of cDNA carried a tag from a template-switch adaptor with 12 random nucleotides. Each single sample gave us at least 3 million CDR3-containing paired-end reads. TCRdb called the 5' RACE reads again in MiXCR, with one record for every CDR3 protein. The sample carries about 570,000 distinct CDR3 sequences, approximately 25% recorded once. Looked up from germline, CDR1 is MNHEY and CDR2 is SVGEGT. Trimming at V came to 0 bases and at J to 7 bases, leaving 6 bases not matched to a gene. The CDR3 spans 14 residues.

Source material: blood. The sequence derives from a woman aged 65 to 85 in good health. The chain carries TRBV6-2 or TRBV6-3 and TRBJ2-7; TRBD1 matches at 7 bases. The chain's CDR3 is CASSYSGTAWEQYF. CDR3 DNA: TGTGCCAGCAGTTACTCGGGGACAGCCTGGGAGCAGTACTTC.